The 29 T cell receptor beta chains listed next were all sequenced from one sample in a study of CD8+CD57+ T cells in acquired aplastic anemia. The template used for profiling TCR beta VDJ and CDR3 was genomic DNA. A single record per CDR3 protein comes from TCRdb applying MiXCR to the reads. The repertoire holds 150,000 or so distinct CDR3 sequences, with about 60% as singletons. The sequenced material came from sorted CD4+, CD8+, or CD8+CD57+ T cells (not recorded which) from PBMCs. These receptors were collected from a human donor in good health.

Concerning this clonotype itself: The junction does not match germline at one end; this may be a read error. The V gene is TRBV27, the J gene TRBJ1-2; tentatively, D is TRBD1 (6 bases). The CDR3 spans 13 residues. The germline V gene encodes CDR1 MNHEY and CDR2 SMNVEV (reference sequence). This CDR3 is CAGSEQGYYGYTF. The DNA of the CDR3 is TGTGCCGGCAGCGAACAGGGTTACTATGGCTACACCTTC.

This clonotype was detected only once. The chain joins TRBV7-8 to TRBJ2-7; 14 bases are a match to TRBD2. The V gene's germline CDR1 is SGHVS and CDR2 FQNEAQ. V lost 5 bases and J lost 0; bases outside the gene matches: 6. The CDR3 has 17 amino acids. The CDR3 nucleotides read TGTGCCAGCAGCAGGGGACTAGCGGGAGCAACCTCCTACGAGCAGTACTTC. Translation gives CASSRGLAGATSYEQYF.

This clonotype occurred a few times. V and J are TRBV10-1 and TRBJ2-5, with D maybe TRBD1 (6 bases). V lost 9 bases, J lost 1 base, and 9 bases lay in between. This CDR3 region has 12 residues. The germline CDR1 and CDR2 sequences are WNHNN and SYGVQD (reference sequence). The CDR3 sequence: CARTDSQETQYF. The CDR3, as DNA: TGCGCCAGGACGGACAGCCAAGAGACCCAGTACTTC.

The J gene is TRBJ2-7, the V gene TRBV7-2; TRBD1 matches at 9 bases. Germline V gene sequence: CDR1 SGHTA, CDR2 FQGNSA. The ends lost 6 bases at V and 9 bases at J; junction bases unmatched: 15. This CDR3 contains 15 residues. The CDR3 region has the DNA TGTGCCAGCAGTGACGCCGGGACAGGGAACTCGGTGCAGTACTTC. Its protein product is CASSDAGTGNSVQYF.

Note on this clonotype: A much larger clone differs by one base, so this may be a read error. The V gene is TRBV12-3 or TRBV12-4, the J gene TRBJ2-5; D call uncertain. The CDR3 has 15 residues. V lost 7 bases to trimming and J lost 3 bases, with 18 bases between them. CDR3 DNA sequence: TGTGCCAGCACGGCCGGGCTGCAGTACGAAGAGACCCAGTACTTC. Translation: CASTAGLQYEETQYF.

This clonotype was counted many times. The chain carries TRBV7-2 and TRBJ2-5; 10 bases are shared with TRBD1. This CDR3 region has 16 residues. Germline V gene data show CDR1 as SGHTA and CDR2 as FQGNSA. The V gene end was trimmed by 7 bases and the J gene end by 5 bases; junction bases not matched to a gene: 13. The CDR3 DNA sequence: TGTGCCAGCAACCCCGGGTGGACAGGGGGAAGGGAGACCCAGTACTTC. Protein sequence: CASNPGWTGGRETQYF. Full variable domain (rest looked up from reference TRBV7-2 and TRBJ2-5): GAGVSQSPSNKVTEKGKDVELRCDPISGHTALYWYRQSLGQGLEFLIYFQGNSAPDKSGLPSDRFSAERTGGSVSTLTIQRTQQEDSAVYLCASNPGWTGGRETQYFGPGTRLLVL.

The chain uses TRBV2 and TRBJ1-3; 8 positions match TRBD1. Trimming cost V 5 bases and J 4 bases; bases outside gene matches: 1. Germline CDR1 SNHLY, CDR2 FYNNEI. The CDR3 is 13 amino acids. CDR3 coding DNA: TGTGCCAGCAGTCGGACAGGGGGAAACACCATATATTTT. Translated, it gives CASSRTGGNTIYF.

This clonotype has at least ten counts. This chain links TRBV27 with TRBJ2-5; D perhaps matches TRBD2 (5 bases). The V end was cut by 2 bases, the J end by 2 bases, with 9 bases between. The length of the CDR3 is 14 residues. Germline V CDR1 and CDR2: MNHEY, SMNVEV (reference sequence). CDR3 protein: CASSLRGKQETQYF. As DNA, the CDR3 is TGTGCCAGCAGTTTAAGAGGGAAACAAGAGACCCAGTACTTC.

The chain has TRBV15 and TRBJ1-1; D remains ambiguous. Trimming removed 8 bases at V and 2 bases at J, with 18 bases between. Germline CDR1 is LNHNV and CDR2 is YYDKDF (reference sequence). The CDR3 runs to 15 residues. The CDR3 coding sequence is TGTGCCACCTCCAGGCGGGCAGGACTCAACACTGAAGCTTTCTTT. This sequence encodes CATSRRAGLNTEAFF. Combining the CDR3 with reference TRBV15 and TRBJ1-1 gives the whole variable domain DAMVIQNPRYQVTQFGKPVTLSCSQTLNHNVMYWYQQKSSQAPKLLFHYYDKDFNNEADTPDNFQSRRPNTSFCFLDIRSPGLGDTAMYLCATSRRAGLNTEAFFGQGTRLTVV.

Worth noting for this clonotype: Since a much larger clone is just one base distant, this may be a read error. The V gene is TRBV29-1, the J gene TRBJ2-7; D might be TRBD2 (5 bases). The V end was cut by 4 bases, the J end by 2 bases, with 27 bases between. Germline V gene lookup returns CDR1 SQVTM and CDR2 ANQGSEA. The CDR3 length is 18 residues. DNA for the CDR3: TGCAGCGTTGTAGGAGAAGGTTGGAGCGGTTCCTGTCCCTACGAGCAGTACTTC. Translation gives CSVVGEGWSGSCPYEQYF.

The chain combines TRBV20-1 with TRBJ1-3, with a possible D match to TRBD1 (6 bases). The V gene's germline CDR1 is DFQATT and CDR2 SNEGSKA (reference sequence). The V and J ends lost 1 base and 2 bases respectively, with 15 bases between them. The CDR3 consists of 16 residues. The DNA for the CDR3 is TGCAGTGCTAGAGGAGGGGGGGAGGGGGCTGGAAACACCATATATTTT. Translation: CSARGGGEGAGNTIYF.

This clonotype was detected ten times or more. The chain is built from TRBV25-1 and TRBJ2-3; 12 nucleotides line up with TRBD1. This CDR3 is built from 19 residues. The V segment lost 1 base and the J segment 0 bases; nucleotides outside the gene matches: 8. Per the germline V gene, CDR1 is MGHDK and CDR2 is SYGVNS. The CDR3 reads CASSEWGQGALSSTDTQYF. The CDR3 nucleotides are TGTGCCAGCAGTGAATGGGGACAGGGGGCTCTATCTAGCACAGATACGCAGTATTTT.

CDR3 sequence (DNA): TGCAGTGCTAGCCATTCTATTAGGAACACTGAAGCTTTCTTT. Translated, it gives CSASHSIRNTEAFF. The chain joins TRBV20-1 to TRBJ1-1; D gene unclear. The CDR3 contains 14 residues. Germline CDR1 and CDR2: DFQATT and SNEGSKA (reference sequence). V lost 3 bases to trimming and J lost 1 base, with 12 bases between them.

The CDR3 DNA reads as TGCAGTGCCAGCAGTGCGGGACAGTTGGTCGAGCAGTACTTC. Translating it yields CSASSAGQLVEQYF. V usage is TRBV20-1 and J usage is TRBJ2-7; D may be TRBD1 (7 bases). Germline assignment: CDR1 DFQATT and CDR2 SNEGSKA (reference sequence). V dropped 6 bases and J dropped 6 bases, with 21 bases sitting between them. CDR3 length equals 14 residues.

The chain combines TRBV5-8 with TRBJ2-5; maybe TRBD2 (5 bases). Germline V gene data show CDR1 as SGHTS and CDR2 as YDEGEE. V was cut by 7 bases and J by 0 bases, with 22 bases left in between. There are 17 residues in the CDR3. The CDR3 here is CASVRDGVQRDQETQYF. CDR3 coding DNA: TGTGCCAGCGTCCGGGATGGAGTACAGAGGGACCAAGAGACCCAGTACTTC. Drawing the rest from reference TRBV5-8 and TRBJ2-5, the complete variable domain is EAGVTQSPTHLIKTRGQQATLRCSPISGHTSVYWYQQALGLGLQFLLWYDEGEERNRGNFPPRFSGRQFPNYSSELNVNALELEDSALYLCASVRDGVQRDQETQYFGPGTRLLVL.

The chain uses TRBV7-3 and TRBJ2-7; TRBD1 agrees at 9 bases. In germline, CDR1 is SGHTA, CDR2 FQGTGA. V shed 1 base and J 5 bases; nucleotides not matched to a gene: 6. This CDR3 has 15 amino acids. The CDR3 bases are TGTGCCAGCAGCTTAAACAGGGGGCAGTTCCACGAGCAGTACTTC. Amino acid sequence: CASSLNRGQFHEQYF.

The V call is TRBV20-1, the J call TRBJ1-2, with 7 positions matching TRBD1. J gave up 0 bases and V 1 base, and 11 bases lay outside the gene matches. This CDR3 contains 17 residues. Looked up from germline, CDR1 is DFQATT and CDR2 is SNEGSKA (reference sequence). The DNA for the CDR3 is TGCAGTGCTAGAGTGGAGTCTCAGGGGGGGCCTAACTATGGCTACACCTTC. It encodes CSARVESQGGPNYGYTF.

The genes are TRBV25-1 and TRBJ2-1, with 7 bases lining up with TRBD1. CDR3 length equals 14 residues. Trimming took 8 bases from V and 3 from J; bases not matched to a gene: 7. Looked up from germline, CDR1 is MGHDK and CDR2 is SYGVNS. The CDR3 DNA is TGTGCCAGCCTAGGACAGGCGGGCTACAATGAGCAGTTCTTC. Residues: CASLGQAGYNEQFF.

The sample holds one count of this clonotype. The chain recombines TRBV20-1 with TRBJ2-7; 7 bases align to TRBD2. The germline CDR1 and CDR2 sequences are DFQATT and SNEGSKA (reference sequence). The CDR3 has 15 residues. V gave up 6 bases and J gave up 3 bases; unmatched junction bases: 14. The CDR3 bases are TGCAGTGCACGACCTCACGCGGGAGATGACTACGAGCAGTACTTC. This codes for CSARPHAGDDYEQYF.

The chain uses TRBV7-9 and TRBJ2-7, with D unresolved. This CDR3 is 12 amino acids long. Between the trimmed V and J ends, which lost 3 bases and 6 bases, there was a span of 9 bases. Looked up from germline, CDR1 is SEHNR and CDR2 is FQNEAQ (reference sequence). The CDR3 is CASSLERVEQYF. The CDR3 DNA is TGTGCCAGCAGCTTGGAGAGAGTCGAGCAGTACTTC.

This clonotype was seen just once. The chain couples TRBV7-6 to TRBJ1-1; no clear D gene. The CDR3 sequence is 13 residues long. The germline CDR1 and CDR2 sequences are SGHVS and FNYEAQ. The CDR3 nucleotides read TGTGCTAGCCTCGTTCCGGGGAACACTGAAGCTTTCTTT. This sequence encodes CASLVPGNTEAFF.

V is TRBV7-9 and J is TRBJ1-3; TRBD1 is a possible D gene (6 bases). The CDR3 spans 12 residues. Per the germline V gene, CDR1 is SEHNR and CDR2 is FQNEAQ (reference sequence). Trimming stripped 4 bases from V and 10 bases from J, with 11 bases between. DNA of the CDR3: TGTGCCAGCAGCTGGACAGCGAGTACCATATATTTT. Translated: CASSWTASTIYF.

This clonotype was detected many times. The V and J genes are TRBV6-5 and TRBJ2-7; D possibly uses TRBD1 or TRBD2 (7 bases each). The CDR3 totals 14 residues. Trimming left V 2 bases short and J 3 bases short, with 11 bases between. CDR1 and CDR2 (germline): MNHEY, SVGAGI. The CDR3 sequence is CASSYSRGGYEQYF. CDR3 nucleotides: TGTGCCAGCAGTTACAGCAGGGGGGGCTACGAGCAGTACTTC.

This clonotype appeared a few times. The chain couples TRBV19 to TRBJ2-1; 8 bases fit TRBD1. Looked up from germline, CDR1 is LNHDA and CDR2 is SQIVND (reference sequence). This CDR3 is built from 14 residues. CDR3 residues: CASLGQGSYNEQFF. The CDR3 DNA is TGTGCTAGCCTCGGACAGGGATCCTACAATGAGCAGTTCTTC.

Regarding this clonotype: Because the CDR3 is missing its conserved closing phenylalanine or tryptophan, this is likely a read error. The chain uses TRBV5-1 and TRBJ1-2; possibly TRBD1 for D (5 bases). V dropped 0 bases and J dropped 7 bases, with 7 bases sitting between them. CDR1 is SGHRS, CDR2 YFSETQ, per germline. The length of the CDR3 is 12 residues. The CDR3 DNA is TGCGCCAGCAGCTTGGGGGGACGTGGCTACACCCTC. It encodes CASSLGGRGYTL.

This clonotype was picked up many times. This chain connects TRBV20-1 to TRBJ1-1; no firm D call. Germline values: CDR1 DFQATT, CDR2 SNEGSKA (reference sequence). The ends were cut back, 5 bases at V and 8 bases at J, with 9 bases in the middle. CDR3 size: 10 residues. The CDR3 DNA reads TGCAGTGCTCTCTGGACGGAAGCTTTCTTT. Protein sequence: CSALWTEAFF.

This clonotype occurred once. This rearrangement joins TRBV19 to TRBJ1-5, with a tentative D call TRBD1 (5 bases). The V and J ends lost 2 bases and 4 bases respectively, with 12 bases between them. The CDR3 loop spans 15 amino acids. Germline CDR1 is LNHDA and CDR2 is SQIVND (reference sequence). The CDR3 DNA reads TGTGCCAGTAGTATAACGCAGGGACCAAATCAGCCCCAGCATTTT. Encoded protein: CASSITQGPNQPQHF.

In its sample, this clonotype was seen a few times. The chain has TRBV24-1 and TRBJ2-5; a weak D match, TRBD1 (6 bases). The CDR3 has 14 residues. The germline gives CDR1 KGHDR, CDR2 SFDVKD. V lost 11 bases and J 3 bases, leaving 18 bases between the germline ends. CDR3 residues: CASSDPYREETQYF. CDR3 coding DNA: TGTGCCAGCAGCGACCCTTACAGGGAAGAGACCCAGTACTTC.

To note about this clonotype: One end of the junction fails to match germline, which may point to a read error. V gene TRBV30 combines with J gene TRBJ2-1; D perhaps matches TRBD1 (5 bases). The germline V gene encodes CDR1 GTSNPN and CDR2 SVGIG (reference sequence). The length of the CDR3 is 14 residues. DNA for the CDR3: TGTGCCTGGAGTGTAGACAGCTCCTACAATGAGCAGCTCTTC. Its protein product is CAWSVDSSYNEQLF.